These 21 T cell receptor beta chains came from one sample sequenced in a study of control samples from healthy donors and cancer patients. TCRdb keeps only in-frame clones here, not all; method: immunoSEQ multiplex PCR. This table holds about 120,000 clones, about 92% found once. The specimen was PBMCs. The receptors here all came from a man of 80 years or more with head and neck cancer.

The J gene is TRBJ2-1, the V gene TRBV7-9; 7 bases are a match to TRBD2. The CDR3 spans 14 residues. J lost 5 bases, V lost 8 bases, and 9 bases had no gene match. Germline lookup yields CDR1 SEHNR and CDR2 FQNEAQ (reference sequence). The CDR3 loop reads CASGWGGRDNEQFF. DNA of the CDR3: TGTGCCAGCGGCTGGGGGGGTAGGGACAATGAGCAGTTCTTC.

This rearrangement joins TRBV5-4 to TRBJ1-3; 9 bases agree with TRBD1. With V trimmed by 4 bases and J by 4 bases, 12 bases remained unmatched. The CDR3 extends over 17 amino acids. Germline V gene data show CDR1 as SGHNT and CDR2 as YYREEE (reference sequence). CDR3 in amino acids: CASSRDRVGTGGNTIYF. The CDR3 DNA follows: TGTGCCAGCAGCCGGGACAGGGTTGGCACGGGCGGAAACACCATATATTTT.

This rearrangement joins TRBV15 to TRBJ2-2; the D is unclear. The ends were cut back, 0 bases at V and 6 bases at J, with 17 bases in the middle. Per the germline V gene, CDR1 is LNHNV and CDR2 is YYDKDF (reference sequence). The CDR3 has 17 amino acids. The CDR3 sequence is CATSRDLVRFGPGELFF. The CDR3 DNA reads as TGTGCCACCAGCAGAGATCTGGTTCGTTTCGGGCCCGGGGAGCTGTTTTTT.

This CDR3 is CAWSVHPQETQYF. In DNA, the CDR3 is TGTGCCTGGAGTGTTCACCCCCAGGAGACCCAGTACTTC. This chain joins TRBV30 and TRBJ2-5; no reliable D call. Germline V gene sequence: CDR1 GTSNPN, CDR2 SVGIG (reference sequence). The V gene lost 0 bases and the J gene lost 5 bases, with 10 bases spanning the gap. The CDR3 extends over 13 amino acids.

The chain employs TRBV30 and TRBJ2-7; D may be TRBD2 (5 bases). This CDR3 has 14 residues. Germline V CDR1 and CDR2: GTSNPN, SVGIG (reference sequence). V was pared by 3 bases and J by 3 bases, with 15 bases between. DNA of the CDR3: TGTGCCTGGAGCACGGGGTCGGGTCACTACGAGCAGTACTTC. It encodes CAWSTGSGHYEQYF.

This clone was seen only a few times. The V gene is TRBV30, the J gene TRBJ1-5, with a possible D match to TRBD1 (5 bases). V was pared by 1 base and J by 2 bases, with 9 bases between. Germline loops: CDR1 GTSNPN, CDR2 SVGIG (reference sequence). CDR3 size: 14 residues. Here the CDR3 DNA reads TGTGCCTGGAGTGGGACACAGGGCAATCAGCCCCAGCATTTT. This gives the protein CAWSGTQGNQPQHF.

V usage is TRBV19 and J usage is TRBJ1-1; D is uncertain. The V end lost 5 bases, the J end lost 0 bases, and 4 bases lay between the germline ends. In germline, CDR1 is LNHDA, CDR2 SQIVND (reference sequence). CDR3 size: 12 residues. This CDR3 reads CASSRVNTEAFF. Here the CDR3 DNA reads TGTGCCAGTAGTCGGGTGAACACTGAAGCTTTCTTT.

The rearrangement joins TRBV7-2 to TRBJ2-7; 10 bases are a match to TRBD1. This CDR3 is 15 amino acids long. CDR1 is SGHTA, CDR2 FQGNSA, per germline. The V gene end was trimmed by 5 bases and the J gene end by 3 bases; junction bases not matched to a gene: 7. The CDR3 here is CASSPTTGGRYEQYF. Written as DNA, the CDR3 is TGTGCCAGCAGCCCGACGACAGGGGGCCGCTACGAGCAGTACTTC.

The V call is TRBV27, the J call TRBJ1-1; D is possibly TRBD1 (6 bases). V shed 6 bases and J shed 4 bases, with 18 bases lying between them. Germline V lookup: CDR1 MNHEY, CDR2 SMNVEV (reference sequence). This CDR3 comprises 15 residues. This CDR3 reads CASRSEGGWSTEAFF. The CDR3 region has the DNA TGTGCCAGCAGATCTGAGGGGGGATGGAGCACTGAAGCTTTCTTT.

This sequence joins TRBV27 and TRBJ2-5; D may match TRBD1 or TRBD2 (6 bases each). The V and J ends lost 7 bases and 3 bases respectively, with 21 bases between them. Germline values: CDR1 MNHEY, CDR2 SMNVEV (reference sequence). The CDR3 covers 16 residues. In DNA, the CDR3 is TGTGCCAGCAAAGATAGGCGCAGGGGACTTGAAGAGACCCAGTACTTC. Protein: CASKDRRRGLEETQYF.

The chain joins TRBV27 to TRBJ2-5, with 7 bases fitting TRBD1. CDR1 and CDR2 from the germline V gene are MNHEY and SMNVEV (reference sequence). V shed 5 bases, J shed 7 bases, and the junction held 7 bases outside the gene matches. The CDR3 has 13 amino acids. In DNA form, the CDR3 reads TGTGCCAGCAGTCCAACAGGGGTTAGGACCCAGTACTTC. The encoded protein is CASSPTGVRTQYF.

CDR3 region: CASSLWTGSYEQYF. CDR3 coding DNA: TGCGCCAGCAGCTTGTGGACCGGCTCCTACGAGCAGTACTTC. The chain has TRBV5-1 and TRBJ2-7; D is undetermined. Germline CDR1 and CDR2: SGHRS and YFSETQ. V was pared by 1 base and J by 0 bases, with 8 bases between. The CDR3 consists of 14 residues. The full variable domain, its missing parts supplied by reference TRBV5-1 and TRBJ2-7, is KAGVTQTPRYLIKTRGQQVTLSCSPISGHRSVSWYQQTPGQGLQFLFEYFSETQRNKGNFPGRFSGRQFSNSRSEMNVSTLELGDSALYLCASSLWTGSYEQYFGPGTRLTVT.

V gene TRBV7-9 combines with J gene TRBJ1-1; D may be TRBD1 (6 bases). This CDR3 has 13 residues. With 6 bases removed from V and 10 bases from J, the gap between germline ends came to 18 bases. Germline V CDR1 and CDR2: SEHNR, FQNEAQ (reference sequence). The CDR3 region has the DNA TGTGCCAGCAGAGGGGGACGTAATTGGAGAGCTTTCTTT. This sequence encodes CASRGGRNWRAFF.

A few counts support this clone. The chain combines TRBV14 with TRBJ2-1, with D maybe TRBD2 (6 bases). The CDR3 has 17 amino acids. V dropped 1 base and J dropped 5 bases, with 18 bases sitting between them. CDR1 is SGHDN and CDR2 is FVKESK in the germline V gene. The CDR3 bases are TGTGCCAGCAGCCAAGTATTAGCGGTCCTAGGGGACAATGAGCAGTTCTTC. Its translation is CASSQVLAVLGDNEQFF. Variable domain in full (rest from reference TRBV14 and TRBJ2-1): EAGVTQFPSHSVIEKGQTVTLRCDPISGHDNLYWYRRVMGKEIKFLLHFVKESKQDESGMPNNRFLAERTGGTYSTLKVQPAELEDSGVYFCASSQVLAVLGDNEQFFGPGTRLTVL.

This sequence joins TRBV12-3 or TRBV12-4 and TRBJ1-5, with 8 positions matching TRBD1. The CDR3 runs 13 residues. The ends lost 6 bases at V and 2 bases at J; junction bases unmatched: 0. The CDR3 DNA reads TGTGCCAGCAGGACAGGGGGCAATCAGCCCCAGCATTTT. The encoded protein is CASRTGGNQPQHF.

This sequence joins TRBV19 and TRBJ2-7; 11 bases map to TRBD1. The J segment lost 4 bases and the V segment lost 8 bases, leaving 4 bases of the junction unmatched. Germline assignment: CDR1 LNHDA and CDR2 SQIVND (reference sequence). This CDR3 region has 13 residues. CDR3 DNA sequence: TGTGCCAGTGGGGGACAGGGGGTATACGAGCAGTACTTC. Its translation: CASGGQGVYEQYF.

This sequence joins TRBV5-1 and TRBJ2-5; tentatively, D is TRBD1 or TRBD2 (5 bases each). This CDR3 is 15 amino acids long. Trimming took off 4 bases at V and 4 bases at J, with 17 bases between the two ends. The germline CDR1 and CDR2 sequences are SGHRS and YFSETQ. This CDR3 reads CASSADGASVETQYF. The CDR3 DNA reads as TGCGCCAGCAGCGCAGACGGGGCTTCTGTAGAGACCCAGTACTTC.

This sequence joins TRBV5-3 and TRBJ2-7; D unclear. TRBV5-3 is annotated as an ORF whose role is uncertain. Trimming took off 3 bases at V and 3 bases at J, with 13 bases between the two ends. The CDR3 has 14 residues. Here the CDR3 DNA reads TGTGCCAGAAGCTCAAGCTACACAAACTACGAGCAGTACTTC. Translation gives CARSSSYTNYEQYF.

CDR3 loop: CASSEPDRVRQYF. CDR3 bases: TGTGCCAGCAGTGAGCCCGACAGGGTTCGACAGTACTTC. The chain links TRBV6-4 to TRBJ2-7; 7 bases are shared with TRBD1. V dropped 3 bases and J dropped 10; count of bases not matched to a gene: 9. The CDR3 has 13 residues. In germline, CDR1 is MRHNA, CDR2 SNTAGT.

The gene calls are TRBV27 and TRBJ2-1; a possible D gene is TRBD1 (6 bases). Per germline, CDR1 MNHEY and CDR2 SMNVEV (reference sequence). V lost 6 bases and J lost 10, with 13 bases in between. CDR3 size: 12 residues. The CDR3 loop is CASRGGRGEQFF. Written as DNA, the CDR3 is TGTGCCAGCAGGGGTGGAAGGGGGGAGCAGTTCTTC.

This sequence joins TRBV11-3 and TRBJ2-2; TRBD2 matches at 7 bases. The CDR3 extends over 15 amino acids. Trimming cost V 1 base and J 1 base; bases outside gene matches: 0. CDR1 and CDR2 from the germline V gene are SGHNT and YENEEA. The DNA for the CDR3 is TGTGCCAGCAGCTTAGGCGGGGGGAACACCGGGGAGCTGTTTTTT. Its protein is CASSLGGGNTGELFF.